The rows below give T cell receptor beta chains drawn from one sample of a study of T-cell memory formation after mild COVID-19. TCRdb reprocessed the 5' RACE reads with MiXCR, giving one entry per CDR3 protein. The table lists a few hundred thousand distinct CDR3 sequences, under 20% of them singletons. Input material: PBMCs or a T cell subset sorted from them (not recorded which). The receptor source for this set is a man aged 18 to 30 who had mild COVID-19 (a few samples of this study predate the infection). Cell type and time point are not known. CDR3s include the opening cysteine and the closing phenylalanine or tryptophan. D genes are given only for firm matches. A clone size is listed for some rows: how often the clone was seen (once, few, many), or a class if it is expanded.

clone_size	v_call	d_call	j_call	cdr3_aa	cdr3_nt
.	TRBV10-3	.	TRBJ1-5	CAISEPIRGGRFQPQHF	TGTGCCATCAGTGAGCCAATCCGGGGTGGCCGATTTCAGCCCCAGCATTTT
few	TRBV20-1	.	TRBJ2-4	CSAPLVAKNIQYF	TGCAGTGCTCCGCTTGTAGCCAAAAACATTCAGTACTTC
.	TRBV7-3	.	TRBJ2-1	CASSLPSAGVDEQFF	TGTGCCAGCAGCTTACCTAGCGCAGGGGTGGATGAGCAGTTCTTC
many	TRBV9	.	TRBJ2-5	CASSKTGHPPETQYF	TGTGCCAGCAGCAAGACGGGACACCCGCCAGAGACCCAGTACTTC
.	TRBV7-2	.	TRBJ2-1	CASSLGRAGEGEFF	TGTGCCAGCAGCTTAGGACGGGCAGGGGAGGGAGAGTTCTTC
.	TRBV12-3/TRBV12-4	.	TRBJ1-2	CASRGQGLHGYTF	TGTGCCAGCAGGGGGCAGGGGTTACATGGCTACACCTTC
few	TRBV29-1	TRBD1	TRBJ1-4	CSVEDPNPGTGAEKLFF	TGCAGCGTTGAAGACCCGAACCCCGGGACAGGGGCCGAAAAACTGTTTTTT
many	TRBV7-9	.	TRBJ1-1	CASSPGQTEAFF	TGTGCCAGCAGCCCCGGACAAACTGAAGCTTTCTTT
many	TRBV4-3	.	TRBJ2-6	CASSQDSGVWGRARPGANVLTF	TGCGCCAGCAGCCAAGATAGTGGAGTTTGGGGCAGGGCTAGACCTGGGGCCAACGTCCTGACTTTC
few	TRBV5-1	TRBD2	TRBJ2-1	CASSPTSGAYNEQFF	TGCGCCAGCAGCCCAACTAGCGGGGCTTACAATGAGCAGTTCTTC
few	TRBV6-5	.	TRBJ2-5	CASSYSRRSETQYF	TGTGCCAGCAGTTACTCGCGACGGTCCGAGACCCAGTACTTC
.	TRBV7-8	.	TRBJ2-2	CASSLKGGTGELFF	TGTGCCAGCAGCTTAAAGGGCGGCACCGGGGAGCTGTTTTTT
.	TRBV20-1	TRBD1	TRBJ1-2	CSALNTSPGQGAGYGYTF	TGCAGTGCTCTGAATACCAGCCCAGGACAGGGGGCTGGTTATGGCTACACCTTC
.	TRBV7-2	.	TRBJ1-3	CASSLSWAGALETIYF	TGTGCCAGCAGCTTAAGTTGGGCAGGGGCTTTGGAGACCATATATTTT
.	TRBV11-2	.	TRBJ1-1	CASSLVRTPGTEAFF	TGTGCCAGCAGCTTAGTTAGGACACCCGGCACTGAAGCTTTCTTT
.	TRBV7-6	.	TRBJ2-5	CASSSLLGAGRETQYF	TGTGCCAGCAGCTCTTTACTGGGGGCTGGGAGGGAGACCCAGTACTTC
few	TRBV20-1	.	TRBJ2-2	CSARETGRSTGELFF	TGCAGTGCTAGGGAAACAGGGAGGAGCACCGGGGAGCTGTTTTTT
.	TRBV12-3/TRBV12-4	.	TRBJ2-6	CASSRRSGANVLTF	TGTGCCAGCAGTCGGCGGTCTGGGGCCAACGTCCTGACTTTC
.	TRBV6-1	TRBD1	TRBJ1-4	CASSERSGGTEKLFF	TGTGCCAGCAGTGAAAGATCAGGGGGCACTGAAAAACTGTTTTTT
.	TRBV12-3/TRBV12-4	.	TRBJ2-1	CASGLLTSYNEQFF	TGTGCCAGCGGGCTTCTAACGTCCTACAATGAGCAGTTCTTC
few	TRBV5-1	.	TRBJ2-2	CASSGALVDGELFF	TGCGCCAGCAGCGGAGCGTTGGTGGACGGGGAGCTGTTTTTT
few	TRBV28	.	TRBJ1-1	CASSSPTVRNTEAFF	TGTGCCAGCAGTTCTCCGACAGTGAGGAACACTGAAGCTTTCTTT
.	TRBV5-1	.	TRBJ2-1	CASSNQAGTGEQFF	TGCGCCAGCAGCAACCAAGCAGGGACGGGTGAGCAGTTCTTC
.	TRBV6-2/TRBV6-3	.	TRBJ2-2	CASSYLFGLQGPDTGELFF	TGTGCCAGCAGTTACCTCTTCGGGCTACAGGGCCCGGACACCGGGGAGCTGTTTTTT
few	TRBV20-1	.	TRBJ2-5	CSAPGQEEETQYF	TGCAGTGCACCGGGACAAGAGGAGGAGACCCAGTACTTC
.	TRBV6-2/TRBV6-3	TRBD2	TRBJ2-1	CASSYPQGSRGGVDEQFF	TGTGCCAGCAGTTACCCTCAGGGTTCGCGGGGGGGCGTCGATGAGCAGTTCTTC
few	TRBV12-3/TRBV12-4	.	TRBJ1-5	CASSLTLNGGNQPQHF	TGTGCCAGCAGTTTAACTCTAAACGGGGGGAATCAGCCCCAGCATTTT
.	TRBV3-1	.	TRBJ2-5	CASHDSTSGETQYF	TGTGCCAGCCACGACTCAACCAGTGGGGAGACCCAGTACTTC
few	TRBV4-3	TRBD2	TRBJ2-3	CASSHSVPGGSTDTQYF	TGCGCCAGCAGCCACTCCGTGCCGGGGGGGAGCACAGATACGCAGTATTTT
.	TRBV6-6	.	TRBJ1-1	CASRNRITMNTEAFF	TGTGCCAGCAGAAACAGGATCACTATGAACACTGAAGCTTTCTTT
.	TRBV23-1	.	TRBJ2-5	CASSPDRGIQAEEETQYF	TGCGCCAGCAGTCCCGACCGGGGAATTCAGGCCGAGGAAGAGACCCAGTACTTC
.	TRBV29-1	.	TRBJ1-3	CSVEDSDVSSGNTIYF	TGCAGCGTTGAAGATTCGGACGTAAGCTCTGGAAACACCATATATTTT
few	TRBV7-6	TRBD2	TRBJ2-3	CASSFLTSGGATDTQYF	TGTGCCAGCAGCTTTCTGACTAGCGGGGGAGCAACAGATACGCAGTATTTT
many	TRBV12-3/TRBV12-4	.	TRBJ1-1	CASSPLGNTEAFF	TGTGCCAGCAGTCCGCTAGGGAACACTGAAGCTTTCTTT
.	TRBV24-1	.	TRBJ1-2	CATSDYREGYTF	TGTGCCACCAGTGACTACAGGGAGGGCTACACCTTC
few	TRBV14	TRBD2	TRBJ2-3	CASSPPEGGGASDTQYF	TGTGCCAGCAGCCCACCCGAGGGCGGGGGGGCATCAGATACGCAGTATTTT
.	TRBV10-3	TRBD1	TRBJ1-3	CAISEGQGLGNTIYF	TGTGCCATCAGTGAAGGACAGGGCCTTGGAAACACCATATATTTT
.	TRBV6-6	.	TRBJ1-5	CASSYSPEHSTQPQHF	TGTGCCAGCAGTTACTCCCCGGAGCATAGCACTCAGCCCCAGCATTTT
.	TRBV19	TRBD1	TRBJ2-7	CASSTQGAVYEQYF	TGTGCCAGTAGTACACAGGGGGCGGTCTACGAGCAGTACTTC